This entry lists 22 T cell receptor beta chains sequenced from one sample in a study of blood T cells in healthy people across ages. Sample-barcoded 5' priming and a J-beta primer mix drove a second PCR of about 6 to 11 cycles. TCRdb redid the calling of the 5' RACE reads with MiXCR, one entry per CDR3 protein. The sample includes fewer than 700,000 distinct CDR3 sequences, around 38% of them seen just once. Material: blood. These receptors were collected from an elderly man in good health.

V is TRBV9 and J is TRBJ2-7; unclear D gene. Trimming took off 2 bases at V and 7 bases at J, with 16 bases between the two ends. Germline V gene lookup returns CDR1 SGDLS and CDR2 YYNGEE. The CDR3 has 14 residues. The CDR3 loop reads CASSVGRSYNEQYF. DNA for the CDR3: TGTGCCAGCAGCGTGGGTAGGTCCTACAATGAGCAGTACTTC.

This clonotype came up many times. V gene TRBV4-2 combines with J gene TRBJ2-2; a weak D match, TRBD1 (6 bases). V lost 1 base to trimming and J lost 2 bases, with 17 bases between them. The germline CDR1 and CDR2 sequences are LGHNA and YNFKEQ. The CDR3 contains 18 residues. CDR3 sequence: CASSQARLRDINTGELFF. The DNA of the CDR3 is TGTGCCAGCAGCCAAGCGCGCCTCCGGGACATTAACACCGGGGAGCTGTTTTTT.

This clonotype was seen just once. The chain is built from TRBV18 and TRBJ1-1; no firm D call. The CDR3 has 13 residues. The V gene's germline CDR1 is KGHSH and CDR2 LQKENI. The germline V and J ends were trimmed by 6 bases and 7 bases, with 15 bases remaining between them. This chain's CDR3 is CASSIDKGIEAFF. In DNA form, the CDR3 reads TGTGCCAGCTCCATTGATAAGGGAATTGAAGCTTTCTTT. Full variable domain (missing parts from reference TRBV18 and TRBJ1-1): NAGVMQNPRHLVRRRGQEARLRCSPMKGHSHVYWYRQLPEEGLKFMVYLQKENIIDESGMPKERFSAEFPKEGPSILRIQQVVRGDSAAYFCASSIDKGIEAFFGQGTRLTVV.

V gene TRBV7-6 combines with J gene TRBJ2-2, with TRBD1 as a possible D gene (5 bases). Trimming cost V 1 base and J 7 bases, with 13 bases left between them. Germline V lookup: CDR1 SGHVS, CDR2 FNYEAQ. The CDR3 is made up of 15 amino acids. CDR3 sequence reads: CASSLDIRRDGELFF. DNA of the CDR3: TGTGCCAGCAGCTTAGACATACGCAGGGACGGGGAGCTGTTTTTT.

This clonotype showed up many times. A much larger clone sits a single nucleotide away, making a read error possible. This chain links TRBV7-2 with TRBJ1-1; no firm D call. V was pared by 5 bases and J by 3 bases, with 10 bases between. This CDR3 is built from 13 residues. Per germline, CDR1 SGHTA and CDR2 FQGNSA. The chain's CDR3 is CASSVERDTEAFF. The CDR3 DNA reads as TGTGCCAGCAGCGTAGAAAGGGACACTGAAGCTTTCTTT. Filled out from reference TRBV7-2 and TRBJ1-1, the complete variable domain reads GAGVSQSPSNKVTEKGKDVELRCDPISGHTALYWYRQSLGQGLEFLIYFQGNSAPDKSGLPSDRFSAERTGGSVSTLTIQRTQQEDSAVYLCASSVERDTEAFFGQGTRLTVV.

This clonotype was seen a few times. The rearrangement joins TRBV18 to TRBJ2-5; D possibly corresponds to TRBD1 (5 bases). This CDR3 contains 14 residues. V lost 1 base, J lost 3 bases, and 9 bases lay in between. Germline lookup yields CDR1 KGHSH and CDR2 LQKENI. CDR3 in amino acids: CASSPQRQKETQYF. CDR3 DNA: TGTGCCAGCTCACCACAAAGACAGAAAGAGACCCAGTACTTC.

The genes are TRBV7-2 and TRBJ1-5; tentative D call: TRBD1 (5 bases). The germline gives CDR1 SGHTA, CDR2 FQGNSA. The germline V and J ends were trimmed by 1 base and 7 bases, with 17 bases remaining between them. The CDR3 length is 16 residues. CDR3 sequence: CASSLGSGREGQPQHF. The CDR3 coding sequence is TGTGCCAGCAGCTTAGGATCAGGGAGGGAAGGCCAGCCCCAGCATTTT.

This sequence joins TRBV3-1 and TRBJ2-4; 7 nucleotides line up with TRBD1. Per the germline V gene, CDR1 is LGHDT and CDR2 is YNNKEL (reference sequence). The CDR3 spans 14 residues. After removal of 2 bases from V and 13 bases from J, the junction contained 11 bases not matched to a gene. CDR3 in DNA: TGTGCCAGCAGCCAAACCGGACAGGTGATGGGGCAGTACTTC. This translates into CASSQTGQVMGQYF.

This clonotype was picked up one time. With a much larger clone just one base away, this may be a read error. The chain joins TRBV7-2 to TRBJ2-7, with D possibly TRBD2 on 6 matching bases. The CDR3 spans 13 residues. V was trimmed by 5 bases and J by 12 bases, leaving 20 bases between them. Germline V gives CDR1 SGHTA, CDR2 FQGNSA. CDR3 sequence reads: CASSTTSLETRYF. In DNA, the CDR3 is TGTGCCAGCAGCACGACTAGTCTAGAGACCCGGTACTTC.

The V and J genes are TRBV7-9 and TRBJ2-3, with 11 nucleotides matching TRBD2. The V and J ends lost 5 bases and 5 bases, in that order; junction bases with no gene match: 9. The CDR3 spans 16 residues. Germline V gives CDR1 SEHNR, CDR2 FQNEAQ (reference sequence). CDR3 sequence (DNA): TGTGCCAGCAGCATTACTAGCGGGGGAACGATAGATACGCAGTATTTT. Amino acids: CASSITSGGTIDTQYF.

The J gene is TRBJ2-7, the V gene TRBV7-6; 13 bases line up with TRBD2. CDR1 and CDR2 (germline): SGHVS, FNYEAQ. The CDR3 is 15 amino acids. V lost 9 bases, J lost 7 bases, and 12 bases stayed unmatched. The CDR3: CASRTSGGSYNEQYF. DNA of the CDR3: TGTGCCAGTCGGACTAGCGGGGGCTCCTACAATGAGCAGTACTTC.

In this sample, this clonotype turned up once. This rearrangement joins TRBV9 to TRBJ1-2; no reliable D call. V lost 3 bases and J lost 8, with 26 bases in between. This CDR3 spans 17 amino acids. The germline gives CDR1 SGDLS, CDR2 YYNGEE. The CDR3 region has the DNA TGTGCCAGCAGCGCATCCTCTGGCGGGGTCTACGAGCAGGGCTACACCTTC. Translated: CASSASSGGVYEQGYTF.

V usage is TRBV3-1 and J usage is TRBJ1-2; D might be TRBD1 (6 bases). Trimming removed 1 base at V and 8 bases at J, with 14 bases between. The germline gives CDR1 LGHDT, CDR2 YNNKEL (reference sequence). The CDR3 has 14 amino acids. This CDR3 reads CASSQGGAFFGYTF. The CDR3 coding sequence is TGTGCCAGCAGCCAAGGGGGGGCATTTTTCGGCTACACCTTC.

This rearrangement joins TRBV7-9 to TRBJ1-2, with 7 nucleotides matching TRBD1. This CDR3 has 14 amino acids. Trimming took 1 base from V and 6 from J; bases not matched to a gene: 5. The germline V gene has CDR1 SEHNR and CDR2 FQNEAQ (reference sequence). The CDR3 loop reads CASSLGDRVHGYTF. The DNA for the CDR3 is TGTGCCAGCAGCTTAGGTGACAGGGTTCATGGCTACACCTTC.

At least ten counts were recorded for this clonotype. The V gene is TRBV7-9, the J gene TRBJ2-6, with D possibly being TRBD1 (5 bases). The V end was cut by 5 bases, the J end by 4 bases, with 12 bases between. Germline-derived CDR1 and CDR2 are SEHNR and FQNEAQ (reference sequence). This CDR3 is 15 amino acids long. CDR3 coding DNA: TGTGCCAGCAGCACCCAGGGTTCAGGGGCCAACGTCCTGACTTTC. Protein product: CASSTQGSGANVLTF.

CDR3 protein: CASSLGLGFSYEQYF. The CDR3 DNA reads TGTGCCAGCAGCTTAGGCCTAGGGTTCTCCTACGAGCAGTACTTC. The V call is TRBV7-8, the J call TRBJ2-7; no firm D call. The CDR3 covers 15 residues. Trimming pared 1 base from V and 0 bases from J, leaving 10 bases between. CDR1 is SGHVS and CDR2 is FQNEAQ in the germline V gene.

The table lists this clonotype with many counts. V is TRBV5-1 and J is TRBJ2-1; 7 bases fit TRBD1. Germline V lookup: CDR1 SGHRS, CDR2 YFSETQ. This CDR3 contains 16 residues. The V and J ends lost 2 bases and 0 bases, in that order; junction bases with no gene match: 5. The CDR3: CASSLQGSSSYNEQFF. The CDR3 DNA reads as TGCGCCAGCAGCTTACAGGGGTCCAGCTCCTACAATGAGCAGTTCTTC. Based on the CDR3 plus reference TRBV5-1 and TRBJ2-1, the full variable domain is KAGVTQTPRYLIKTRGQQVTLSCSPISGHRSVSWYQQTPGQGLQFLFEYFSETQRNKGNFPGRFSGRQFSNSRSEMNVSTLELGDSALYLCASSLQGSSSYNEQFFGPGTRLTVL.

This clonotype turned up a few times. The chain has TRBV7-2 and TRBJ1-2; D is possibly TRBD1 (5 bases). The CDR3 has 13 residues. The V gene's germline CDR1 is SGHTA and CDR2 FQGNSA. V shed 5 bases and J shed 7 bases, with 14 bases lying between them. As DNA, the CDR3 is TGTGCCAGCAGCGGGTCCAGGGCCGGTGGCTACACCTTC. As protein: CASSGSRAGGYTF. The full variable domain, its missing parts supplied by reference TRBV7-2 and TRBJ1-2, is GAGVSQSPSNKVTEKGKDVELRCDPISGHTALYWYRQSLGQGLEFLIYFQGNSAPDKSGLPSDRFSAERTGGSVSTLTIQRTQQEDSAVYLCASSGSRAGGYTFGSGTRLTVV.

In DNA, the CDR3 is TGCAGTGCTATGGGAGAAGGGGGAACTTCCTCCTACAATGAGCAGTTCTTC. Amino acids: CSAMGEGGTSSYNEQFF. The chain carries TRBV20-1 and TRBJ2-1, with D perhaps TRBD1 (6 bases). CDR1 is DFQATT, CDR2 SNEGSKA, per germline (reference sequence). Trimming removed 4 bases from V and 0 bases from J, with 19 bases in between. The CDR3 length is 17 residues.

The V call is TRBV28, the J call TRBJ2-1; D may be TRBD1 or TRBD2 (8 bases each). Germline-derived CDR1 and CDR2 are MDHEN and SYDVKM. The CDR3 totals 16 residues. Trimming shortened V by 6 bases and J by 7 bases, and 22 bases separated the two germline ends. The chain's CDR3 is CASRVQGAGGLNEQFF. CDR3 bases: TGTGCCAGCAGGGTCCAGGGGGCGGGAGGATTAAATGAGCAGTTCTTC. Using reference TRBV28 and TRBJ2-1 for the parts outside the CDR3, the full variable domain is DVKVTQSSRYLVKRTGEKVFLECVQDMDHENMFWYRQDPGLGLRLIYFSYDVKMKEKGDIPEGYSVSREKKERFSLILESASTNQTSMYLCASRVQGAGGLNEQFFGPGTRLTVL.

This clonotype has a handful of counts. V and J are TRBV7-8 and TRBJ2-6; 10 positions agree with TRBD1. The length of the CDR3 is 16 residues. CDR1 and CDR2 (germline): SGHVS, FQNEAQ. With V trimmed by 1 base and J by 3 bases, 0 bases remained unmatched. CDR3 bases: TGTGCCAGCAGCTTAGGGACAGGGGGTGGGGCCAACGTCCTGACTTTC. Translating it yields CASSLGTGGGANVLTF.

The chain combines TRBV9 with TRBJ1-6; 7 nucleotides match TRBD1. Germline CDR1 and CDR2: SGDLS and YYNGEE. CDR3 length: 16 residues. The ends lost 0 bases at V and 9 bases at J; junction bases unmatched: 9. The CDR3 DNA is TGTGCCAGCAGCGTAGCTCGACAGGGAGGTGGTTCACCCCTCCACTTT. Protein product: CASSVARQGGGSPLHF.